These 5 T cell receptor beta chains were all obtained from the same sample, sequenced in a study of cytomegalovirus exposure and HLA in healthy donors. Clones were read by immunoSEQ multiplex PCR, and TCRdb kept only the in-frame ones, dropping some. The data contain 92,000 or so clones, about 96% of them singletons. Material for sequencing was PBMCs. The origin of the receptors is a man younger than 35 in good health and CMV-seronegative.

This chain uses TRBV28 with TRBJ2-3; D not certain. CDR1 and CDR2 from the germline V gene are MDHEN and SYDVKM. Between the trimmed V and J ends, which lost 4 bases and 6 bases, there was a span of 8 bases. The CDR3 runs 12 residues. This chain's CDR3 is CASSSPRDTQYF. CDR3 sequence (DNA): TGTGCCAGCAGTTCCCCCCGGGATACGCAGTATTTT.

The rearrangement links TRBV7-3 to TRBJ2-1; 8 bases fit TRBD2. The germline gives CDR1 SGHTA, CDR2 FQGTGA. CDR3 size: 15 residues. The V gene end was trimmed by 6 bases and the J gene end by 3 bases; junction bases not matched to a gene: 7. In DNA form, the CDR3 reads TGTGCCAGCAGTTCTACTAGCGGTAACTACAATGAGCAGTTCTTC. It codes for CASSSTSGNYNEQFF.

The chain is built from TRBV27 and TRBJ2-7; 9 bases map to TRBD2. CDR3 length equals 12 residues. Germline CDR1 is MNHEY and CDR2 is SMNVEV (reference sequence). Trimming cost V 5 bases and J 7 bases; bases outside gene matches: 3. The DNA of the CDR3 is TGTGCCAGCAGTACGGCGGGAGGGGAGCAGTACGTC. The encoded protein is CASSTAGGEQYV.

This clone was recorded only once. The chain is built from TRBV10-3 and TRBJ2-3; the match to TRBD1 covers 10 bases. This CDR3 contains 14 residues. Trimming removed 10 bases from V and 4 bases from J; junction bases left unmatched: 8. Germline lookup yields CDR1 ENHRY and CDR2 SYGVKD. CDR3 nucleotides: TGTGCCAACTCCGGGACAGGGGTCGCAGATACGCAGTATTTT. Protein product: CANSGTGVADTQYF.

The rearrangement joins TRBV4-3 to TRBJ1-4; D remains unclear. This CDR3 region has 18 residues. Germline-derived CDR1 and CDR2 are LGHNA and YSLEER. Trimming stripped 1 base from V and 5 bases from J, with 20 bases between. The CDR3 sequence: CASSQAYARGVPNEKLFF. CDR3 sequence (DNA): TGCGCCAGCAGCCAAGCTTACGCCCGGGGTGTCCCGAATGAAAAACTGTTTTTT.